These 16 T cell receptor beta chains originate from one sample sequenced in a study of OX40 agonist ivuxolimab in advanced cancers. Assay: immunoSEQ multiplex PCR; the TCRdb copy retains only in-frame clones and omits some. Of tens of thousands of clones listed, 85% to 90% are singletons. The input for sequencing was CD4+ or CD8+ T cells sorted from blood, taken in a trial of the OX40 agonist ivuxolimab. The receptors were gathered from an adult with an advanced solid tumor such as melanoma, head and neck, liver or kidney cancer.

As regards this clone: In the same sample, other DNA sequences code for this CDR3. The CDR3 is CAITPGQGNTEAFF. DNA of the CDR3: TGTGCCATCACTCCGGGACAGGGGAACACTGAAGCTTTCTTT. The V and J genes are TRBV10-3 and TRBJ1-1; TRBD1 agrees at 9 bases. Germline lookup yields CDR1 ENHRY and CDR2 SYGVKD. The CDR3 is 14 amino acids. V dropped 7 bases and J dropped 1; count of bases not matched to a gene: 4.

CDR3 sequence reads: CASSIMARGGPGELFF. The CDR3 DNA reads as TGTGCCAGCAGCATTATGGCCCGGGGGGGCCCCGGGGAGCTGTTTTTT. This chain links TRBV7-8 with TRBJ2-2; 8 bases are shared with TRBD2. Looked up from germline, CDR1 is SGHVS and CDR2 is FQNEAQ. V lost 5 bases, J lost 6 bases, and 11 bases stayed unmatched. The length of the CDR3 is 16 residues.

This clone was seen more than once but under ten times. The chain joins TRBV2 to TRBJ2-5; the D is unclear. V was pared by 7 bases and J by 5 bases, with 17 bases between. Germline V gene sequence: CDR1 SNHLY, CDR2 FYNNEI. This CDR3 comprises 14 residues. For the CDR3, the DNA is TGTGCCAGCAAGCCCGGGCCTGACCCCGAGACCCAGTACTTC. Translated, it gives CASKPGPDPETQYF.

Comments on this clone: The same CDR3 also results from other DNA sequences found in this sample. J is TRBJ1-2 and V is TRBV28; 7 bases map to TRBD1. This CDR3 spans 12 amino acids. After removal of 6 bases from V and 5 bases from J, the junction contained 3 bases not matched to a gene. Per germline, CDR1 MDHEN and CDR2 SYDVKM. The CDR3 nucleotides are TGTGCCAGCAGCGGACAGGCTTATGGCTACACCTTC. As protein: CASSGQAYGYTF.

J is TRBJ2-5 and V is TRBV7-9, with TRBD1 identical over 10 bases. The CDR3 covers 18 residues. The junction had 14 bases not matched to a gene; V was cut back by 4 bases and J by 3 bases. Germline CDR1 reads SEHNR; CDR2 reads FQNEAQ (reference sequence). The CDR3 region has the DNA TGTGCCAGCAGCTCGGCGGACAGGGGGAAAATAACCAAAGAGACCCAGTACTTC. It encodes CASSSADRGKITKETQYF.

The chain is built from TRBV28 and TRBJ1-2; maybe TRBD1 (6 bases). The CDR3 spans 13 residues. From germline, CDR1 is MDHEN and CDR2 SYDVKM. Trimming pared 7 bases from V and 4 bases from J, leaving 13 bases between. CDR3 amino acids: CASTPWTVYGYTF. CDR3 coding DNA: TGTGCCAGCACCCCTTGGACAGTCTATGGCTACACCTTC.

The chain is built from TRBV23-1 and TRBJ1-1, with D tentatively TRBD1 (6 bases). TRBV23-1 is an ORF; its function is uncertain. The CDR3 is 9 residues long. The V end lost 11 bases, the J end lost 10 bases, and 11 bases lay between the germline ends. This CDR3 is CAGGQRAFF. The DNA of the CDR3 is TGCGCCGGGGGGCAGCGAGCTTTCTTT.

This rearrangement joins TRBV7-8 to TRBJ2-3; possibly TRBD2 for D (5 bases). The V end lost 2 bases, the J end lost 4 bases, and 16 bases lay between the germline ends. The CDR3 runs 16 residues. Germline V gene sequence: CDR1 SGHVS, CDR2 FQNEAQ. CDR3: CASSLYDGKKADTQYF. CDR3 bases: TGTGCCAGCAGCTTATACGACGGGAAAAAGGCAGATACGCAGTATTTT.

This clone was found a few times. The rearrangement links TRBV11-2 to TRBJ2-2, with 7 nucleotides matching TRBD2. This CDR3 comprises 18 residues. Germline-derived CDR1 and CDR2 are SGHAT and FQNNGV. V gave up 4 bases and J gave up 4 bases; unmatched junction bases: 15. The DNA of the CDR3 is TGTGCCAGCAGCTCCTCCTTGGGCGGGAGAGGTGGCACCGGGGAGCTGTTTTTT. Translated, it gives CASSSSLGGRGGTGELFF.

This clone has a single count. The chain combines TRBV15 with TRBJ2-4; D may be TRBD1 or TRBD2 (5 bases each). Germline CDR1 LNHNV, CDR2 YYDKDF (reference sequence). CDR3 length: 16 residues. V was trimmed by 3 bases and J by 0 bases, leaving 12 bases between them. CDR3 coding DNA: TGTGCCACCAGCAGGGGGGAACTGCTAGCCAAAAACATTCAGTACTTC. It is translated as CATSRGELLAKNIQYF.

The chain uses TRBV5-1 and TRBJ2-2; perhaps TRBD2 as D (5 bases). Germline lookup yields CDR1 SGHRS and CDR2 YFSETQ. V lost 2 bases and J lost 5, with 10 bases in between. The CDR3 length is 14 residues. The CDR3 nucleotides read TGCGCCAGCAGCTTAAAAACTAGTACCGGGGAGCTGTTTTTT. It is translated as CASSLKTSTGELFF.

The V call is TRBV7-9, the J call TRBJ2-3; no clear D. Germline V lookup: CDR1 SEHNR, CDR2 FQNEAQ (reference sequence). The CDR3 has 15 residues. V lost 5 bases and J 1 base, leaving 13 bases between the germline ends. CDR3 sequence reads: CASSPTGWGTDTQYF. CDR3 nucleotides: TGTGCCAGCAGCCCCACCGGTTGGGGCACAGATACGCAGTATTTT.

The V gene is TRBV28, the J gene TRBJ2-5; a weak D match, TRBD2 (5 bases). CDR1 is MDHEN, CDR2 SYDVKM, per germline. The CDR3 has 15 residues. V lost 3 bases to trimming and J lost 1 base, with 12 bases between them. The CDR3 DNA reads as TGTGCCAGCAGTTTTGGAGGAAGATTCCAAGAGACCCAGTACTTC. This translates into CASSFGGRFQETQYF.

V usage is TRBV18 and J usage is TRBJ1-3; possibly TRBD1 for D (6 bases). V dropped 3 bases and J dropped 0 bases, with 15 bases sitting between them. CDR1 and CDR2 from the germline V gene are KGHSH and LQKENI. The CDR3 covers 17 residues. CDR3 region: CASSPPGGSYSGNTIYF. DNA for the CDR3: TGTGCCAGCTCACCTCCCGGGGGCAGCTACTCTGGAAACACCATATATTTT.

The V call is TRBV5-6, the J call TRBJ2-5; 7 bases match TRBD1. The J segment lost 0 bases and the V segment lost 6 bases, leaving 5 bases of the junction unmatched. CDR1 is SGHDT and CDR2 is YYEEEE in the germline V gene. The CDR3 consists of 14 residues. CDR3 loop: CASTSGQDQETQYF. The CDR3 bases are TGTGCCAGCACCTCAGGACAGGACCAAGAGACCCAGTACTTC.

The CDR3 DNA follows: TGTGCCAGCAGCTTAGTAGGGACTAGCTCCTACAATGAGCAGTTCTTC. Translated, it gives CASSLVGTSSYNEQFF. The chain links TRBV7-2 to TRBJ2-1, with 8 positions matching TRBD2. V shed 1 base, J shed 0 bases, and the junction held 2 bases outside the gene matches. Germline V gene sequence: CDR1 SGHTA, CDR2 FQGNSA. The CDR3 has 16 residues.